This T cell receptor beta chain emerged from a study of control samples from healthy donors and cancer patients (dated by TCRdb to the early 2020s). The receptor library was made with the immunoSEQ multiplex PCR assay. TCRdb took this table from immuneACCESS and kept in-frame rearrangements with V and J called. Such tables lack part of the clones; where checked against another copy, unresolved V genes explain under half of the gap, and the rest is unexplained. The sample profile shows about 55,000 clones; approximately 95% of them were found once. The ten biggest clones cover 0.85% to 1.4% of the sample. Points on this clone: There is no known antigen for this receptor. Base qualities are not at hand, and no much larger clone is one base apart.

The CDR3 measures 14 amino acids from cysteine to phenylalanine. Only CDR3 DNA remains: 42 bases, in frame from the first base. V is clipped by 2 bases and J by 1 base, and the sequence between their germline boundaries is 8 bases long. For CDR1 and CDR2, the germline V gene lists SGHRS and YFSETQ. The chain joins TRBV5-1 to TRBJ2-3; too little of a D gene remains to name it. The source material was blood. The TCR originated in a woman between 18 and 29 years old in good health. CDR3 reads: CASSFKGGTDTQYF. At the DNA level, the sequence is TGCGCCAGCAGCTTTAAAGGAGGCACAGATACGCAGTATTTT.